These T cell receptor beta chains were read from a single sample in a study of T cell responses to AZD1222 COVID-19 vaccine. Measured with immunoSEQ multiplex PCR; TCRdb has only the in-frame clones, and not every one. This table holds approximately 190,000 clones, around nine tenths found once. The sequencing used peripheral blood, collected 28 days after the second dose of the MenACWY control vaccine. These receptors were taken from an adult who received the MenACWY meningococcal vaccine as a control. The CDR3 runs from the conserved cysteine through the conserved F or W. Fields, in order: clone size, J gene, D gene, V gene, CDR3 protein, CDR3 DNA. The D gene is left open where the match is weak. Size is stated for part of the rows, as once, few or many counts, or as a class when the clone is expanded.

once | TRBJ1-6 | NA | TRBV19 | CATIENGRGSSPLHF | TGTGCCACCATAGAGAATGGGCGAGGGAGTTCACCCCTCCACTTT
NA | TRBJ2-1 | TRBD2 | TRBV27 | CASSSGTSGRNEQFF | TGTGCCAGCAGTTCTGGGACTAGCGGGAGGAATGAGCAGTTCTTC
NA | TRBJ1-6 | TRBD1 | TRBV27 | CASSMLSGTVNSPLHF | TGTGCCAGCAGTATGCTTTCCGGGACAGTTAATTCACCCCTCCACTTT
NA | TRBJ1-3 | NA | TRBV9 | CASSVGTSGNTIYF | TGTGCCAGCAGCGTAGGAACCAGTGGAAACACCATATATTTT
NA | TRBJ1-5 | NA | TRBV10-3 | CAISESSYQPQHF | TGTGCCATCAGTGAGTCCAGTTATCAGCCCCAGCATTTT
once | TRBJ1-1 | NA | TRBV11-1 | CASSLTAYTEAFF | TGTGCCAGCAGCTTGACAGCGTACACTGAAGCTTTCTTT
NA | TRBJ2-1 | NA | TRBV7-9 | CAIEPEQGYNEQFF | TGTGCCATCGAACCAGAACAGGGCTACAATGAGCAGTTCTTC
NA | TRBJ1-2 | NA | TRBV12-5 | CASSLVPPDQNYGYTF | TGTGCTAGTAGTTTGGTCCCGCCAGATCAGAACTATGGCTACACCTTC
NA | TRBJ2-2 | NA | TRBV7-2 | CASTPPRKSGTGELFF | TGTGCCAGCACCCCCCCCCGGAAGTCGGGCACCGGGGAGCTGTTTTTT
NA | TRBJ1-5 | TRBD1 | TRBV7-9 | CASSPDGAGTGNQPQHF | TGTGCCAGCAGCCCTGACGGCGCCGGGACAGGGAATCAGCCCCAGCATTTT
NA | TRBJ2-7 | NA | TRBV5-1 | CASTPDGASYEQYF | TGCGCCAGCACCCCGGACGGGGCGTCCTACGAGCAGTACTTC
NA | TRBJ1-1 | NA | TRBV2 | CASSGQMNTEAFF | TGTGCCAGCTCCGGACAAATGAACACTGAAGCTTTCTTT
NA | TRBJ2-1 | TRBD2 | TRBV19 | CASSIGGSRYNEQFF | TGTGCCAGTAGTATAGGCGGGAGTCGGTACAATGAGCAGTTCTTC
NA | TRBJ2-2 | TRBD2 | TRBV28 | CASSPSGTNTGELFF | TGTGCCAGCAGTCCAAGCGGGACGAACACCGGGGAGCTGTTTTTT
NA | TRBJ2-7 | NA | TRBV2 | CASSAVKEQYF | TGTGCCAGCAGTGCTGTAAAAGAGCAGTACTTC
NA | TRBJ2-1 | NA | TRBV24-1 | CATSSRLGEQFF | TGTGCCACCAGTAGTCGGTTAGGTGAGCAGTTCTTC
NA | TRBJ1-4 | NA | TRBV6-6 | CASSFDGTNEKLFF | TGTGCCAGCAGTTTCGACGGAACTAATGAAAAACTGTTTTTT
NA | TRBJ1-1 | NA | TRBV29-1 | CSVQQGYTEAFF | TGCAGCGTTCAACAGGGTTACACTGAAGCTTTCTTT
NA | TRBJ2-1 | TRBD2 | TRBV7-8 | CASSLEGTSGRGEQFF | TGTGCCAGCAGCTTAGAAGGGACTAGCGGGAGGGGTGAGCAGTTCTTC
once | TRBJ2-3 | NA | TRBV30 | CAWTAGTGAQYF | TGTGCCTGGACCGCCGGGACCGGTGCGCAGTATTTT
NA | TRBJ2-7 | NA | TRBV9 | CASSVRLGSYEQYF | TGTGCCAGCAGCGTACGACTTGGGAGCTACGAGCAGTACTTC
NA | TRBJ2-3 | NA | TRBV5-1 | CASSSPTRDTQYF | TGCGCCAGCAGCTCCCCTACCCGCGATACGCAGTATTTT
NA | TRBJ2-7 | NA | TRBV19 | CASSIRGASYEQYF | TGTGCCAGTAGTATAAGAGGCGCTTCCTACGAGCAGTACTTC
NA | TRBJ1-2 | NA | TRBV6-1 | CASSEEQGMWGYTF | TGTGCCAGCAGTGAAGAGCAGGGGATGTGGGGCTACACCTTC
NA | TRBJ1-1 | NA | TRBV6-1 | CASSDLLRGFTEAFF | TGTGCCAGCAGTGATCTTCTTCGGGGCTTCACTGAAGCTTTCTTT
NA | TRBJ2-7 | NA | TRBV6-5 | CASSYSRGAGTYEQYF | TGTGCCAGCAGTTACTCGAGAGGGGCCGGAACCTACGAGCAGTACTTC
few | TRBJ1-4 | NA | TRBV29-1 | CSVDKAGTNEKLFF | TGCAGCGTTGACAAAGCAGGGACTAATGAAAAACTGTTTTTT
NA | TRBJ1-1 | NA | TRBV20-1 | CSAEQNTEAFF | TGCAGTGCTGAACAGAACACTGAAGCTTTCTTT
NA | TRBJ2-7 | TRBD2 | TRBV6-5 | CARGGWSSYEQYF | TGTGCCAGGGGGGGGTGGAGCTCCTACGAGCAGTACTTC
NA | TRBJ2-1 | NA | TRBV5-1 | CASSLPGGGGADEQFF | TGCGCCAGCAGCCTCCCGGGCGGAGGGGGGGCTGATGAGCAGTTCTTC
NA | TRBJ2-1 | NA | TRBV7-2 | CASSLGVTVNEQFF | TGTGCCAGCAGCTTAGGCGTGACGGTGAATGAGCAGTTCTTC
NA | TRBJ1-3 | NA | TRBV5-1 | CASSLEGVRRSGNTIYF | TGCGCCAGCAGCTTGGAGGGGGTCCGGCGCTCTGGAAACACCATATATTTT
NA | TRBJ2-5 | TRBD1 | TRBV27 | CASSPLGQGETQYF | TGTGCCAGCAGTCCACTGGGACAGGGCGAGACCCAGTACTTC
once | TRBJ1-2 | NA | TRBV7-9 | CASSAKSPGPNGYTF | TGTGCCAGCAGCGCGAAATCCCCGGGGCCCAATGGCTACACCTTC
NA | TRBJ1-6 | TRBD1 | TRBV25-1 | CASSGTGFNSPLHF | TGTGCCAGCAGTGGGACAGGATTTAATTCACCCCTCCACTTT
NA | TRBJ2-1 | NA | TRBV5-3 | CARSLNSTTFDEQFF | TGTGCCAGAAGCTTGAACAGTACCACTTTCGATGAGCAGTTCTTC
NA | TRBJ2-1 | NA | TRBV30 | CAWGGDRAYNEQFF | TGTGCCTGGGGGGGGGACAGAGCCTACAATGAGCAGTTCTTC
NA | TRBJ2-3 | TRBD2 | TRBV5-8 | CASSLRLAGGADTQYF | TGTGCCAGCAGCTTGCGGCTAGCGGGAGGAGCAGATACGCAGTATTTT
NA | TRBJ1-2 | NA | TRBV7-8 | CASSLTGDGYTF | TGTGCCAGCAGCTTAACGGGCGATGGCTACACCTTC
NA | TRBJ2-7 | TRBD2 | TRBV19 | CASSMRERMSEQYF | TGTGCCAGTAGTATGCGGGAGAGGATGAGCGAGCAGTACTTC